The 13 T cell receptor beta chains in this list originate from one sample, sequenced in a study of beta chain features in type 1 diabetes. The isolated RNA, all of it, was reverse transcribed, so expressed TCRB transcripts were what got sequenced. Clones were sequenced by immunoSEQ multiplex PCR, and TCRdb holds only the in-frame ones, with some missing. Among more than 300,000 clones listed, 8% were seen once. The sample comprised central memory CD4+ T cells from blood. Receptors originate from a woman aged 18 to 35 in good health.

The chain recombines TRBV7-2 with TRBJ1-3; no clear D gene. Germline loops: CDR1 SGHTA, CDR2 FQGNSA. This CDR3 spans 16 amino acids. Trimming took off 1 base at V and 0 bases at J, with 10 bases between the two ends. CDR3 sequence: CASSLGAGRSGNTIYF. Here the CDR3 DNA reads TGTGCCAGCAGCTTAGGGGCAGGACGCTCTGGAAACACCATATATTTT. The variable domain in full, completed from reference TRBV7-2 and TRBJ1-3, reads GAGVSQSPSNKVTEKGKDVELRCDPISGHTALYWYRQSLGQGLEFLIYFQGNSAPDKSGLPSDRFSAERTGGSVSTLTIQRTQQEDSAVYLCASSLGAGRSGNTIYFGEGSWLTVV.

V gene TRBV5-1 combines with J gene TRBJ2-3; the D gene is possibly TRBD1 (6 bases). The length of the CDR3 is 14 residues. V lost 2 bases and J lost 3, with 10 bases in between. In germline, CDR1 is SGHRS, CDR2 YFSETQ. The CDR3 here is CASSLHRVTDTQYF. The CDR3 bases are TGCGCCAGCAGCTTACACAGGGTTACAGATACGCAGTATTTT.

This clone has a handful of counts. This chain uses TRBV2 with TRBJ2-2; 9 bases line up with TRBD1. The CDR3 is 15 amino acids. The V gene end was trimmed by 2 bases and the J gene end by 8 bases; junction bases not matched to a gene: 6. CDR1 SNHLY and CDR2 FYNNEI come from the germline V gene. CDR3 residues: CASSEWGTGSGELFF. CDR3 in DNA: TGTGCCAGCAGTGAATGGGGGACAGGGTCAGGGGAGCTGTTTTTT.

J is TRBJ2-1 and V is TRBV5-6, with D uncertain. CDR1 and CDR2 from the germline V gene are SGHDT and YYEEEE. V lost 0 bases to trimming and J lost 0 bases, with 10 bases between them. The CDR3 extends over 16 amino acids. CDR3 amino acids: CASSLVGRFSYNEQFF. For the CDR3, the DNA is TGTGCCAGCAGCTTGGTTGGTAGATTCTCCTACAATGAGCAGTTCTTC.

This clone has more than one count but fewer than ten. The rearrangement joins TRBV2 to TRBJ2-2; perhaps TRBD1 as D (6 bases). Germline V lookup: CDR1 SNHLY, CDR2 FYNNEI. V was cut by 4 bases and J by 4 bases, with 10 bases left in between. CDR3 length: 14 residues. CDR3 amino acids: CASSGGRFTGELFF. CDR3 coding DNA: TGTGCCAGCAGTGGGGGGCGGTTCACCGGGGAGCTGTTTTTT.

This clone was seen more than once but under ten times. The chain combines TRBV28 with TRBJ2-7; D is perhaps TRBD1 or TRBD2 (5 bases each). CDR1 and CDR2 from the germline V gene are MDHEN and SYDVKM. This CDR3 has 15 amino acids. Trimming left V 3 bases short and J 0 bases short, with 12 bases between. CDR3: CASSFRGRGSYEQYF. The CDR3 DNA reads as TGTGCCAGCAGTTTTCGGGGACGGGGCTCCTACGAGCAGTACTTC.

The chain couples TRBV7-9 to TRBJ2-5; 7 positions match TRBD1. After removal of 9 bases from V and 5 bases from J, the junction contained 9 bases not matched to a gene. Germline CDR1 SEHNR, CDR2 FQNEAQ (reference sequence). The CDR3 sequence is 13 residues long. In DNA form, the CDR3 reads TGTGCCAGTTTAAGGGGGCGGAGGGAGACCCAGTACTTC. It is translated as CASLRGRRETQYF. The variable domain in full, with the rest retrieved from reference TRBV7-9 and TRBJ2-5, is DTGVSQNPRHKITKRGQNVTFRCDPISEHNRLYWYRQTLGQGPEFLTYFQNEAQLEKSRLLSDRFSAERPKGSFSTLEIQRTEQGDSAMYLCASLRGRRETQYFGPGTRLLVL.

The chain couples TRBV6-1 to TRBJ1-2; no reliable D call. Between the trimmed V and J ends, which lost 0 bases and 7 bases, there was a span of 9 bases. Germline assignment: CDR1 MNHNS and CDR2 SASEGT. The CDR3 has 13 residues. CDR3 sequence: CASSEAWDLGYTF. The DNA of the CDR3 is TGTGCCAGCAGTGAAGCGTGGGATCTTGGCTACACCTTC.

This clone was seen a few times. The chain couples TRBV28 to TRBJ2-2; 9 positions agree with TRBD2. The CDR3 runs 14 residues. Trimming removed 8 bases from V and 5 bases from J; junction bases left unmatched: 6. Germline V CDR1 and CDR2: MDHEN, SYDVKM. CDR3 sequence (DNA): TGTGCCAGCTTAGCGGGAGATGATACCGGGGAGCTGTTTTTT. Translated: CASLAGDDTGELFF.

Note on this clone: Other nucleotide sequences in the sample specify the same CDR3. CDR3 in amino acids: CASSLAGTSGANTGELFF. For the CDR3, the DNA is TGCGCCAGCAGCTTGGCCGGGACTAGCGGAGCGAACACCGGGGAGCTGTTTTTT. The chain joins TRBV5-1 to TRBJ2-2, with 11 positions matching TRBD2. Germline loops: CDR1 SGHRS, CDR2 YFSETQ. This CDR3 comprises 18 residues. With 0 bases clipped from V and 0 bases from J, the junction kept 4 bases outside the gene matches.

The table lists this clone with a few counts. The CDR3: CASSPRREETQYF. The CDR3 DNA reads as TGTGCCAGCAGCCCCCGGCGGGAGGAGACCCAGTACTTC. J is TRBJ2-5 and V is TRBV13, with TRBD2 identical over 7 bases. With 5 bases clipped from V and 5 bases from J, the junction kept 5 bases outside the gene matches. CDR1 is PRHDT and CDR2 is FYEKMQ in the germline V gene (reference sequence). CDR3 length: 13 amino acids.

This clone was counted many times. The V call is TRBV27, the J call TRBJ2-1; TRBD2 matches 7 bases. CDR3 length equals 17 residues. Germline trimming cut 0 bases from V and 2 bases from J; bases unmatched to any gene: 7. Germline CDR1 is MNHEY and CDR2 is SMNVEV (reference sequence). The CDR3 bases are TGTGCCAGCAGTTTATCAGGCGGGAGACGTGCCTACAATGAGCAGTTCTTC. This codes for CASSLSGGRRAYNEQFF.

The sample holds a few counts of this clone. The chain uses TRBV29-1 and TRBJ1-4, with TRBD1 matching over 7 bases. Unmatched junction bases numbered 9, after V lost 4 bases and J lost 7 bases. CDR1 is SQVTM, CDR2 ANQGSEA, per germline. The CDR3 is made up of 14 amino acids. CDR3 sequence: CSVAPTGIGEKLFF. The CDR3 DNA sequence: TGCAGCGTTGCCCCGACAGGGATAGGTGAAAAACTGTTTTTT.